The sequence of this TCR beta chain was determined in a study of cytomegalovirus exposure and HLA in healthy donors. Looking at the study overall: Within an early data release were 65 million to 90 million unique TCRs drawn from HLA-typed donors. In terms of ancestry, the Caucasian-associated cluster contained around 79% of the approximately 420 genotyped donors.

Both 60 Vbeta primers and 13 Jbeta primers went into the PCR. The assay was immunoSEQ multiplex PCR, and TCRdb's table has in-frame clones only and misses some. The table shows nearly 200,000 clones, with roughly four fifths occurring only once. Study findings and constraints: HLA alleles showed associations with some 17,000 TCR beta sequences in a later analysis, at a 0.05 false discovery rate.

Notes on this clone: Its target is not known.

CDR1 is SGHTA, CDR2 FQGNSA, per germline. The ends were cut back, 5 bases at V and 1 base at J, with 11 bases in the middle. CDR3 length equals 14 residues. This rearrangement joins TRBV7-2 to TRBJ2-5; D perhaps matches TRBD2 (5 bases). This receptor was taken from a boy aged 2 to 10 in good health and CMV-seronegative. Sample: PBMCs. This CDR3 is CASSRGSAQETQYF. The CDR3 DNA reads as TGTGCCAGCAGCCGAGGGTCCGCCCAAGAGACCCAGTACTTC. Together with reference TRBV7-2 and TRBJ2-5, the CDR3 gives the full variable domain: GAGVSQSPSNKVTEKGKDVELRCDPISGHTALYWYRQSLGQGLEFLIYFQGNSAPDKSGLPSDRFSAERTGGSVSTLTIQRTQQEDSAVYLCASSRGSAQETQYFGPGTRLLVL.